This TCR beta chain was documented in a study of T cell repertoires in cytomegalovirus infection. About the research overall: Based on public TCR beta signatures, there were indications of CMV infection and of a matching HLA type.

TCRdb used MiXCR to reprocess the reads, holding one entry per CDR3 protein. Among about 180,000 distinct CDR3 sequences listed, approximately 17% were seen once. Germline assignment: CDR1 MNHNY and CDR2 SVGAGI (reference sequence). The CDR3 covers 15 residues. Concerning this clonotype: The junction shows a germline mismatch at one end, possibly a read error.

The sequenced material came from CD8+ T cells from PBMCs. The sequence came from a human donor in good health (CMV status not recorded). Some clones in this sample may be carry-over from other donors' samples. This rearrangement joins TRBV6-6 to TRBJ1-2, with no clear D. CDR3 in amino acids: CASSGSGILGYGHTF. The CDR3 DNA reads as TGTGCCAGCAGTGGATCCGGGATTCTAGGCTATGGCCACACCTTC.